A single sample is the source of the 23 T cell receptor beta chains below, sequenced in a study of T cells in Graves' hyperthyroidism and ophthalmopathy. What was amplified from RNA transcripts were TCR beta CDR3 regions. The study used the HTBI primer set for a first-round RT-PCR of the TCR CDR3. TCRdb recomputed calls from the multiplex PCR reads with MiXCR, one row per CDR3 protein. The sample records about 400,000 distinct CDR3 sequences, around 16% being singletons. The sequenced sample was blood. These receptors were collected from a young woman with Graves' hyperthyroidism.

Details on this clonotype: Just one base apart from a much larger clone, this may be a read error. The chain combines TRBV3-1 with TRBJ1-1, with D unresolved. Germline V lookup: CDR1 LGHDT, CDR2 YNNKEL (reference sequence). CDR3 length: 16 amino acids. The CDR3 region has the DNA TGTGCCGGCAGCCAAGAGGTGGGGATAGGGAACACTGAAGCTTTCTTT. Its protein product is CAGSQEVGIGNTEAFF.

This clonotype was seen ten or more times. The genes are TRBV27 and TRBJ2-7; 10 bases match TRBD2. The V gene's germline CDR1 is MNHEY and CDR2 SMNVEV (reference sequence). The CDR3 extends over 14 amino acids. V trimming: 6 bases; J trimming: 2 bases; junction bases outside the gene matches: 4. For the CDR3, the DNA is TGTGCCAGCAGGACTAGCGGGCCAACCTACGAGCAGTACTTC. It translates to CASRTSGPTYEQYF.

This clonotype was picked up a small number of times. The rearrangement joins TRBV11-2 to TRBJ1-2, with 8 bases lining up with TRBD1. The V gene's germline CDR1 is SGHAT and CDR2 FQNNGV. Trimming removed 5 bases from V and 3 bases from J; junction bases left unmatched: 8. The CDR3 loop spans 15 amino acids. CDR3 residues: CASSDPKQGDYGYTF. The CDR3 DNA reads as TGTGCCAGCAGCGACCCTAAACAGGGGGACTATGGCTACACCTTC.

This clonotype was observed a few times. The genes are TRBV3-1 and TRBJ2-7; D not resolved. CDR3 length equals 13 residues. V was shortened by 3 bases and J by 2 bases, with 8 bases between the two germline ends. The V gene's germline CDR1 is LGHDT and CDR2 YNNKEL (reference sequence). CDR3 sequence: CASSHSVAYEQYF. The CDR3 DNA reads TGTGCCAGCAGCCACTCCGTCGCCTACGAGCAGTACTTC.

This clonotype was picked up many times. The V gene is TRBV24-1, the J gene TRBJ2-1, with D perhaps given as TRBD1 or TRBD2 (6 bases each). Germline V gene data show CDR1 as KGHDR and CDR2 as SFDVKD. There are 16 residues in the CDR3. V lost 4 bases and J lost 1, with 13 bases in between. The DNA for the CDR3 is TGTGCCACCAGTGAGTCGGGGGCCGCATCCTACAATGAGCAGTTCTTC. It yields the protein CATSESGAASYNEQFF.

This clonotype was counted a few times. The CDR3 protein is CASSNMGTRFGNTIYF. For the CDR3, the DNA is TGTGCCAGCTCGAATATGGGGACTCGGTTTGGAAACACCATATATTTT. The chain uses TRBV18 and TRBJ1-3; tentatively, D is TRBD1 (5 bases). Looked up from germline, CDR1 is KGHSH and CDR2 is LQKENI. Trimming shortened V by 6 bases and J by 3 bases, and 18 bases separated the two germline ends. The CDR3 covers 16 residues.

Only a few counts were recorded for this clonotype. This may be a read error, as it is one base from a much larger clone. The J gene is TRBJ1-1, the V gene TRBV11-2; the D gene is possibly TRBD1 (5 bases). CDR1 is SGHAT, CDR2 FQNNGV, per germline. The CDR3 runs to 13 residues. V lost 8 bases and J lost 3, with 13 bases in between. CDR3 nucleotides: TGTGCCAGCGGGAGGGTGGGGGACACTGAAGCTTTCTTT. Its protein is CASGRVGDTEAFF.

This clonotype was counted only a few times. CDR3 nucleotides: TGTGCCAGCCGCAGGGACCAGGGTTCACCCCTCCACTTT. This sequence encodes CASRRDQGSPLHF. The chain recombines TRBV7-9 with TRBJ1-6, with D possibly matching TRBD1 (5 bases). V was shortened by 8 bases and J by 9 bases, with 14 bases between the two germline ends. Germline V gene sequence: CDR1 SEHNR, CDR2 FQNEAQ (reference sequence). The CDR3 is 13 amino acids.

This clonotype was detected a few times. The rearrangement uses TRBV10-3 and TRBJ2-7; no firm D call. V dropped 10 bases and J dropped 3 bases, with 10 bases sitting between them. The V gene's germline CDR1 is ENHRY and CDR2 SYGVKD. The CDR3 is 11 amino acids. The CDR3 reads CATGRDYEQYF. DNA for the CDR3: TGTGCCACCGGGCGTGACTACGAGCAGTACTTC.

As concerns this clonotype: A much larger clone lies a single base off, so this may be a read error. This chain joins TRBV3-1 and TRBJ2-3, with D maybe TRBD1 (5 bases). This CDR3 is built from 15 residues. In germline, CDR1 is LGHDT, CDR2 YNNKEL (reference sequence). CDR3 nucleotide sequence: TGTGCCAGCAGCCAAGATGTGGACCACACAGGTACGCAGTATTTT. It yields the protein CASSQDVDHTGTQYF.

This clonotype has a handful of counts. This sequence joins TRBV4-1 and TRBJ2-1; weak D call: TRBD2 (6 bases). The CDR3 is made up of 19 amino acids. Germline CDR1 and CDR2: MGHRA and YSYEKL. Trimming left V 4 bases short and J 2 bases short, with 24 bases between. The CDR3 DNA sequence: TGCGCCAGCAGCCTACCCCTGGGGGACTCCGGGTGGCCCTACAATGAGCAGTTCTTC. This translates into CASSLPLGDSGWPYNEQFF.

The genes are TRBV27 and TRBJ1-6; 8 bases match TRBD1. Germline CDR1 is MNHEY and CDR2 is SMNVEV (reference sequence). The CDR3 sequence is 15 residues long. After removal of 5 bases from V and 2 bases from J, the junction contained 2 bases not matched to a gene. The CDR3 nucleotides read TGTGCCAGCAGTCCAGGGGGCGCCTATAATTCACCCCTCCACTTT. It is translated as CASSPGGAYNSPLHF.

Ten or more counts support this clonotype. V gene TRBV5-5 combines with J gene TRBJ2-3; D perhaps matches TRBD2 (7 bases). Per the germline V gene, CDR1 is SGHKS and CDR2 is YYEKEE (reference sequence). This CDR3 comprises 16 residues. Trimming pared 1 base from V and 1 base from J, leaving 13 bases between. CDR3 sequence: CASSLRQGRGTDTQYF. CDR3 in DNA: TGTGCCAGCAGCTTGCGGCAGGGGAGGGGCACAGATACGCAGTATTTT.

The CDR3, as DNA: TGTGCCAGCAAGATACAGGAGCTCAATGAGCAGTTCTTC. It is translated as CASKIQELNEQFF. The chain links TRBV7-9 to TRBJ2-1; weak D call: TRBD1 (5 bases). This CDR3 is 13 amino acids long. In germline, CDR1 is SEHNR, CDR2 FQNEAQ (reference sequence). V lost 7 bases to trimming and J lost 6 bases, with 13 bases between them.

This clonotype was counted a few times. The chain is built from TRBV9 and TRBJ1-5, with D perhaps TRBD1 (5 bases). Germline V lookup: CDR1 SGDLS, CDR2 YYNGEE. This CDR3 comprises 14 residues. The ends were cut back, 4 bases at V and 5 bases at J, with 13 bases in the middle. Here the CDR3 reads CASSSGDWDQPQHF. The CDR3 DNA sequence: TGTGCCAGCAGCTCGGGGGATTGGGATCAGCCCCAGCATTTT.

This clonotype has a count of ten or more. This chain joins TRBV11-2 and TRBJ1-2, with a tentative D call TRBD1 (5 bases). The V gene's germline CDR1 is SGHAT and CDR2 FQNNGV. This CDR3 contains 13 residues. V was trimmed by 1 base and J by 4 bases, leaving 7 bases between them. CDR3 DNA sequence: TGTGCCAGCAGCTTAGGAGGGGCCTATGGCTACACCTTC. The encoded protein is CASSLGGAYGYTF.

This clonotype was counted many times. The rearrangement joins TRBV12-3 or TRBV12-4 to TRBJ1-2; weak D call: TRBD1 (5 bases). The CDR3 spans 15 residues. V was pared by 3 bases and J by 0 bases, with 11 bases between. The CDR3: CASSFHGGANYGYTF. As DNA, the CDR3 is TGTGCCAGCAGTTTCCATGGGGGAGCTAACTATGGCTACACCTTC.

This clonotype occurred many times. This rearrangement joins TRBV28 to TRBJ1-4; 9 bases align to TRBD1. This CDR3 has 14 amino acids. Germline trimming cut 6 bases from V and 5 bases from J; bases unmatched to any gene: 4. CDR1 is MDHEN, CDR2 SYDVKM, per germline. Here the CDR3 reads CASRGTGLNEKLFF. CDR3 coding DNA: TGTGCCAGCAGGGGGACAGGGCTAAATGAAAAACTGTTTTTT.

In DNA, the CDR3 is TGCGCCAGCAGCCAAGATCGGGCGGCAAACACTGAAGCTTTCTTT. Translating it yields CASSQDRAANTEAFF. The chain has TRBV4-3 and TRBJ1-1; no firm D call. Trimming pared 0 bases from V and 2 bases from J, leaving 10 bases between. The CDR3 consists of 15 residues. CDR1 is LGHNA, CDR2 YSLEER, per germline.

This clonotype has ten or more counts. The CDR3 loop is CSARADSLYTQYF. The CDR3 DNA follows: TGCAGTGCTAGAGCGGATAGCCTTTATACGCAGTATTTT. This chain joins TRBV20-1 and TRBJ2-3, with D hard to call. Germline assignment: CDR1 DFQATT and CDR2 SNEGSKA (reference sequence). With 1 base removed from V and 7 bases from J, the gap between germline ends came to 12 bases. The CDR3 sequence is 13 residues long.

This sequence joins TRBV6-5 and TRBJ1-1, with D unresolved. This CDR3 has 15 residues. Deletions cut 0 bases from V and 1 base from J, with 9 bases between. CDR1 and CDR2 (germline): MNHEY, SVGAGI. CDR3 in DNA: TGTGCCAGCAGTTACTCGTGGCAGCAGAACACTGAAGCTTTCTTT. It is translated as CASSYSWQQNTEAFF.

The chain employs TRBV19 and TRBJ2-6; the match to TRBD1 covers 7 bases. CDR3 size: 15 residues. J was trimmed by 2 bases and V by 8 bases; bases with no gene match: 6. CDR1 and CDR2 from the germline V gene are LNHDA and SQIVND (reference sequence). For the CDR3, the DNA is TGTGCCAGTTGGGACAGCCAAGCTGGGGCCAACGTCCTGACTTTC. It is translated as CASWDSQAGANVLTF.

CDR3 DNA: TGCGCCAGCAGCCCTGGGACGGAAGAAGAGGACACTGAAGCTTTCTTT. This translates into CASSPGTEEEDTEAFF. The chain links TRBV4-1 to TRBJ1-1, with a possible D match to TRBD1 (5 bases). V lost 4 bases and J 3 bases, leaving 18 bases between the germline ends. This CDR3 region has 16 residues. CDR1 is MGHRA and CDR2 is YSYEKL in the germline V gene.